The clone carrying this T cell receptor beta chain was seen a few times. Its cognate antigen is unknown. TCR beta libraries were prepared from cDNA with unique molecular identifiers. Input populations of roughly 1 to 10 million T cells gave rise to approximately 480,000 cDNA molecules. Via MiXCR, TCRdb re-called the PCR reads, giving one row per CDR3 protein. The sample shows about 800,000 distinct CDR3 sequences, 25% to 30% of them seen only once. Germline V gives CDR1 SGHTA, CDR2 FQGNSA. The CDR3 loop spans 17 amino acids. Trimming took off 2 bases at V and 10 bases at J, with 21 bases between the two ends. The sample comes from a study of post-analysis software for immune sequencing data. Whole-study results and caveats: Controls had significantly higher normalized Chao1 diversity than multiple sclerosis patients. Controls showed lower frequencies than patients for a handful of TRBV segments, and TRBV5-6, TRBV5-1 and TRBV20-1 were among these. Batch-matched samples strongly co-clustered by F measure.

This TCR derives from a girl under 18 with multiple sclerosis. The J gene is TRBJ1-6, the V gene TRBV7-2; D might be TRBD1 (5 bases). Sequences were obtained from blood. CDR3 coding DNA: TGTGCCAGCAGCTTAAAACCGGGACGGCGGAGAGGATCACCCCTCCACTTT. Translated, it gives CASSLKPGRRRGSPLHF.